This is a list of T cell receptor beta chains from one sample in a study of CD8+ T cells in alopecia areata. Some clones are missing from TCRdb's copy, which holds only in-frame ones; the method was immunoSEQ multiplex PCR. The profile shows some 180,000 clones, roughly three fifths of them singletons. The sequenced sample consisted of CD8+ T cells sorted from blood. Receptors were obtained from a human donor in good health. CDR3s include the opening cysteine and the closing phenylalanine or tryptophan. The D gene is left open where the match is weak. Not every row has a clone size; where given, it reads once, few, many or a size class.

d_call: TRBD1; v_call: TRBV12-5; clone_size: few; j_call: TRBJ1-2; cdr3_aa: CASGLTGANYGYTF; cdr3_nt: TGTGCTAGTGGTTTGACAGGGGCTAACTATGGCTACACCTTC
d_call: TRBD1; v_call: TRBV13; clone_size: -; j_call: TRBJ2-7; cdr3_aa: CASDRQGFSEQYF; cdr3_nt: TGTGCCAGCGACCGACAGGGGTTCTCCGAGCAGTACTTC
d_call: TRBD1; v_call: TRBV29-1; clone_size: once; j_call: TRBJ2-7; cdr3_aa: CSVEGDRTSGNEQYF; cdr3_nt: TGCAGCGTTGAAGGGGACAGGACGAGCGGAAACGAGCAGTACTTC
d_call: -; v_call: TRBV7-9; clone_size: few; j_call: TRBJ1-1; cdr3_aa: CASSLGGGNTEAFF; cdr3_nt: TGTGCCAGCAGCTTAGGGGGCGGGAACACTGAAGCTTTCTTT
d_call: -; v_call: TRBV5-1; clone_size: -; j_call: TRBJ1-2; cdr3_aa: CASSSPYGYTF; cdr3_nt: TGCGCCAGCAGCTCCCCGTATGGCTACACCTTC
d_call: TRBD1; v_call: TRBV11-2; clone_size: few; j_call: TRBJ2-7; cdr3_aa: CASSAHGTGGNEQYF; cdr3_nt: TGTGCCAGCAGCGCCCACGGGACAGGGGGTAACGAGCAGTACTTC
d_call: TRBD2; v_call: TRBV6-4; clone_size: -; j_call: TRBJ2-1; cdr3_aa: CASSSGTSGGNEQFF; cdr3_nt: TGTGCCAGCAGTTCCGGGACTAGCGGGGGGAATGAGCAGTTCTTC
d_call: -; v_call: TRBV29-1; clone_size: -; j_call: TRBJ2-1; cdr3_aa: CSVEVERDEQFF; cdr3_nt: TGCAGCGTTGAGGTGGAGCGAGATGAGCAGTTCTTC
d_call: -; v_call: TRBV13; clone_size: few; j_call: TRBJ2-3; cdr3_aa: CASSMASTDTQYF; cdr3_nt: TGTGCCAGCAGCATGGCTAGCACAGATACGCAGTATTTT
d_call: -; v_call: TRBV19; clone_size: few; j_call: TRBJ1-6; cdr3_aa: CASSIGNSPLHF; cdr3_nt: TGTGCCAGTAGTATAGGGAATTCACCCCTCCACTTT
d_call: -; v_call: TRBV4-1; clone_size: -; j_call: TRBJ1-1; cdr3_aa: CASSQVSGQNTEAFF; cdr3_nt: TGCGCCAGCAGCCAAGTGTCAGGTCAGAACACTGAAGCTTTCTTT
d_call: TRBD2; v_call: TRBV6-4; clone_size: -; j_call: TRBJ2-1; cdr3_aa: CASSESGGDYNEQFF; cdr3_nt: TGTGCCAGCAGTGAAAGCGGGGGGGACTACAATGAGCAGTTCTTC
d_call: -; v_call: TRBV4-1; clone_size: once; j_call: TRBJ2-7; cdr3_aa: CASSQAGGTYEQYF; cdr3_nt: TGCGCCAGCAGCCAAGCTGGTGGTACCTACGAGCAGTACTTC
d_call: TRBD2; v_call: TRBV19; clone_size: few; j_call: TRBJ2-7; cdr3_aa: CASSISAGVEQYF; cdr3_nt: TGTGCCAGTAGTATTTCGGCGGGGGTCGAGCAGTACTTC
d_call: -; v_call: TRBV5-1; clone_size: few; j_call: TRBJ1-1; cdr3_aa: CASSLAGNTEAFF; cdr3_nt: TGCGCCAGCAGCTTGGCGGGGAACACTGAAGCTTTCTTT
d_call: -; v_call: TRBV4-1; clone_size: -; j_call: TRBJ2-2; cdr3_aa: CASSQVTGELFF; cdr3_nt: TGCGCCAGCAGCCAAGTCACCGGGGAGCTGTTTTTT
d_call: TRBD2; v_call: TRBV9; clone_size: -; j_call: TRBJ2-5; cdr3_aa: CASSVGAGEFQETQYF; cdr3_nt: TGTGCCAGCAGCGTAGGGGCGGGGGAGTTCCAAGAGACCCAGTACTTC
d_call: -; v_call: TRBV29-1; clone_size: -; j_call: TRBJ1-2; cdr3_aa: CSAGRADHYGYTF; cdr3_nt: TGCAGCGCGGGCAGGGCGGATCACTATGGCTACACCTTC
d_call: -; v_call: TRBV5-6; clone_size: -; j_call: TRBJ2-7; cdr3_aa: CASSYGSYEQYF; cdr3_nt: TGTGCCAGCAGCTACGGATCCTACGAGCAGTACTTC
d_call: -; v_call: TRBV4-1; clone_size: -; j_call: TRBJ2-5; cdr3_aa: CASASQETQYF; cdr3_nt: TGCGCCAGTGCTAGCCAAGAGACCCAGTACTTC
d_call: -; v_call: TRBV13; clone_size: -; j_call: TRBJ1-3; cdr3_aa: CASSLLQGPSSGNTIYF; cdr3_nt: TGTGCCAGCAGCTTACTTCAGGGACCAAGCTCTGGAAACACCATATATTTT
d_call: TRBD1; v_call: TRBV5-6; clone_size: -; j_call: TRBJ2-7; cdr3_aa: CASSLKTGGYEQYF; cdr3_nt: TGTGCCAGCAGCCTCAAGACAGGGGGCTACGAGCAGTACTTC
d_call: -; v_call: TRBV10-3; clone_size: medium-sized; j_call: TRBJ2-7; cdr3_aa: CAISESGGELF; cdr3_nt: TGTGCCATCAGTGAGTCAGGGGGTGAACTATTC
d_call: TRBD1; v_call: TRBV2; clone_size: few; j_call: TRBJ1-2; cdr3_aa: CARTGDNYGYTF; cdr3_nt: TGTGCCAGGACAGGGGATAACTATGGCTACACCTTC
d_call: -; v_call: TRBV6-5; clone_size: few; j_call: TRBJ1-2; cdr3_aa: CASSPGGGYTF; cdr3_nt: TGTGCCAGCAGTCCCGGGGGCGGCTACACCTTC
d_call: TRBD2; v_call: TRBV30; clone_size: -; j_call: TRBJ2-7; cdr3_aa: CAWSVERGGREQYF; cdr3_nt: TGTGCCTGGAGTGTCGAGCGGGGGGGCCGCGAGCAGTACTTC
d_call: -; v_call: TRBV9; clone_size: -; j_call: TRBJ2-1; cdr3_aa: CASSADSTEQFF; cdr3_nt: TGTGCCAGCAGCGCAGACTCGACTGAACAGTTCTTC
d_call: -; v_call: TRBV5-1; clone_size: -; j_call: TRBJ1-1; cdr3_aa: CASSLGTGTEGEAFF; cdr3_nt: TGCGCCAGCAGCTTGGGAACCGGGACCGAAGGCGAAGCTTTCTTT
d_call: -; v_call: TRBV6-5; clone_size: -; j_call: TRBJ2-7; cdr3_aa: CASSYNGASYEQYF; cdr3_nt: TGTGCCAGCAGTTATAATGGGGCCTCGTACGAGCAGTACTTC
d_call: TRBD2; v_call: TRBV6-6; clone_size: few; j_call: TRBJ2-7; cdr3_aa: CASSYYSGGTSYEQYF; cdr3_nt: TGTGCCAGCAGTTACTATAGCGGGGGAACGTCCTACGAGCAGTACTTC
d_call: -; v_call: TRBV6-5; clone_size: -; j_call: TRBJ1-2; cdr3_aa: CASSYSAPPGGYTF; cdr3_nt: TGTGCCAGCAGTTACTCGGCCCCGCCGGGCGGCTACACCTTC
d_call: TRBD1; v_call: TRBV30; clone_size: once; j_call: TRBJ1-1; cdr3_aa: CAWSSPGQGWTEAFF; cdr3_nt: TGTGCCTGGAGTTCACCGGGACAGGGGTGGACTGAAGCTTTCTTT
d_call: -; v_call: TRBV29-1; clone_size: -; j_call: TRBJ2-1; cdr3_aa: CSVVPLEPSTVNEQFF; cdr3_nt: TGCAGCGTTGTGCCCTTGGAACCCTCGACCGTAAATGAGCAGTTCTTC
d_call: -; v_call: TRBV4-1; clone_size: few; j_call: TRBJ2-1; cdr3_aa: CASSHYPGTYDEQFF; cdr3_nt: TGCGCCAGCAGCCACTACCCCGGGACTTATGATGAGCAGTTCTTC
d_call: TRBD1; v_call: TRBV2; clone_size: few; j_call: TRBJ1-6; cdr3_aa: CASGVRDSLVSPLHF; cdr3_nt: TGTGCCAGCGGAGTCCGGGACAGTCTCGTTTCACCCCTCCACTTT
d_call: -; v_call: TRBV4-1; clone_size: -; j_call: TRBJ2-5; cdr3_aa: CASSPWVQETQYF; cdr3_nt: TGCGCCAGCAGCCCGTGGGTCCAAGAGACCCAGTACTTC
d_call: -; v_call: TRBV30; clone_size: -; j_call: TRBJ2-3; cdr3_aa: CAWSVPVVPGTDTQYF; cdr3_nt: TGTGCCTGGAGTGTACCGGTTGTCCCGGGCACAGATACGCAGTATTTT
d_call: -; v_call: TRBV30; clone_size: -; j_call: TRBJ1-2; cdr3_aa: CAWSVEGWYGYTF; cdr3_nt: TGTGCCTGGAGTGTGGAGGGCTGGTATGGCTACACCTTC
d_call: -; v_call: TRBV4-1; clone_size: -; j_call: TRBJ1-2; cdr3_aa: CASSPPGARDGYTF; cdr3_nt: TGCGCCAGCAGCCCACCGGGGGCTCGGGATGGCTACACCTTC
d_call: -; v_call: TRBV5-1; clone_size: -; j_call: TRBJ1-5; cdr3_aa: CASSLDGAPQHF; cdr3_nt: TGCGCCAGCAGCTTGGACGGGGCGCCCCAGCATTTT
d_call: TRBD2; v_call: TRBV7-9; clone_size: -; j_call: TRBJ2-7; cdr3_aa: CASFEGGGETLDEQYF; cdr3_nt: TGTGCCAGCTTCGAAGGCGGGGGGGAAACCTTGGACGAGCAGTACTTC
d_call: -; v_call: TRBV5-6; clone_size: -; j_call: TRBJ2-7; cdr3_aa: CASSLAWGEQYF; cdr3_nt: TGTGCCAGCAGCTTGGCGTGGGGCGAGCAGTACTTC
d_call: -; v_call: TRBV5-8; clone_size: -; j_call: TRBJ1-6; cdr3_aa: CASSLRAGENSPLHF; cdr3_nt: TGTGCCAGCAGCTTGCGAGCCGGGGAAAATTCACCCCTCCACTTT
d_call: -; v_call: TRBV19; clone_size: few; j_call: TRBJ2-7; cdr3_aa: CATQDRDGSYEQYF; cdr3_nt: TGTGCCACTCAAGACAGAGACGGTTCCTACGAGCAGTACTTC
d_call: -; v_call: TRBV7-9; clone_size: few; j_call: TRBJ2-2; cdr3_aa: CASSFGNTGELFF; cdr3_nt: TGTGCCAGCAGCTTTGGGAACACCGGGGAGCTGTTTTTT
d_call: -; v_call: TRBV5-1; clone_size: few; j_call: TRBJ2-7; cdr3_aa: CASSLASSGQLEQYF; cdr3_nt: TGCGCCAGCAGCTTGGCGTCGAGCGGACAGTTGGAGCAGTACTTC